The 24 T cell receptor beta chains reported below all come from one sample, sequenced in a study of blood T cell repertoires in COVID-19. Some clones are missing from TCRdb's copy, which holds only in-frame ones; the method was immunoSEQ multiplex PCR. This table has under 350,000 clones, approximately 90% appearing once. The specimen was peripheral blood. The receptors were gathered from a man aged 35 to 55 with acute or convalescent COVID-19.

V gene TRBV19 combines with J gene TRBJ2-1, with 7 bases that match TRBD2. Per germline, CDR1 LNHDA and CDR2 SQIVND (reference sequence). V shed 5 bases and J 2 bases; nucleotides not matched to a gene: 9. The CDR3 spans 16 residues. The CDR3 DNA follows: TGTGCCAGTAGTTTCTTGACTAGCCCCCCCTACAATGAGCAGTTCTTC. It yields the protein CASSFLTSPPYNEQFF.

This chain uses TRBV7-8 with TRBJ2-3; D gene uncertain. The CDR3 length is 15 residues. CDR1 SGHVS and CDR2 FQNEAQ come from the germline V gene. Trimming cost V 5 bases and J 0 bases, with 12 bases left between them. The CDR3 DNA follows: TGTGCCAGCAGCACAACAGATTCTAGCACAGATACGCAGTATTTT. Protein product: CASSTTDSSTDTQYF.

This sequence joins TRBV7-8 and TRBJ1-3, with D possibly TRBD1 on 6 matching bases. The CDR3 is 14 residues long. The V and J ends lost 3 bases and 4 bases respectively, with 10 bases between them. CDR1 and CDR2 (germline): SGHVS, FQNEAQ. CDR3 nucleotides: TGTGCCAGCAGCTTTTGGGGGGGCGGAAACACCATATATTTT. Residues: CASSFWGGGNTIYF. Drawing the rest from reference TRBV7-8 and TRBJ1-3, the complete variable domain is GAGVSQSPRYKVAKRGQDVALRCDPISGHVSLFWYQQALGQGPEFLTYFQNEAQLDKSGLPSDRFFAERPEGSVSTLKIQRTQQEDSAVYLCASSFWGGGNTIYFGEGSWLTVV.

The CDR3 DNA follows: TGTGCCAGCACCGACAACCGGAACACTGAAGCTTTCTTT. Translating it yields CASTDNRNTEAFF. The chain combines TRBV12-3 or TRBV12-4 with TRBJ1-1; no clear D gene. The CDR3 spans 13 residues. V was shortened by 7 bases and J by 1 base, with 10 bases between the two germline ends.

The CDR3 nucleotides are TGTGCCTGGAGTGTACAAGGACAGGGGGCGAATGAGCAGTTCTTC. It specifies CAWSVQGQGANEQFF. The rearrangement links TRBV30 to TRBJ2-1, with 11 positions matching TRBD1. Per germline, CDR1 GTSNPN and CDR2 SVGIG (reference sequence). The CDR3 totals 15 residues. Losses at the gene ends were 0 bases for V and 7 bases for J; bases not matched to a gene: 5. Full variable domain (remainder filled in from reference TRBV30 and TRBJ2-1): SQTIHQWPATLVQPVGSPLSLECTVEGTSNPNLYWYRQAAGRGLQLLFYSVGIGQISSEVPQNLSASRPQDRQFILSSKKLLLSDSGFYLCAWSVQGQGANEQFFGPGTRLTVL.

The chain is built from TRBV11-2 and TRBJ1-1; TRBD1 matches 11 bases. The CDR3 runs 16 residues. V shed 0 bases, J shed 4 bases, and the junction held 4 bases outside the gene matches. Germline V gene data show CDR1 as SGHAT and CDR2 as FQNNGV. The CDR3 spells CASSLEYGTGGTEAFF. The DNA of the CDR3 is TGTGCCAGCAGCTTAGAATACGGGACAGGGGGCACTGAAGCTTTCTTT.

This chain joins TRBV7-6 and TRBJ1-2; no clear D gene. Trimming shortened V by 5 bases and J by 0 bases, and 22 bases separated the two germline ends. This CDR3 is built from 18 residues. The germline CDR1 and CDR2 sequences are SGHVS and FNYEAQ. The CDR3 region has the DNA TGTGCCAGCAGCCTTAAGATACGAGGAGTCGATACTAACTATGGCTACACCTTC. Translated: CASSLKIRGVDTNYGYTF. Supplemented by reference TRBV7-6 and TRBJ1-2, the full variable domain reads GAGVSQSPRYKVTKRGQDVALRCDPISGHVSLYWYRQALGQGPEFLTYFNYEAQQDKSGLPNDRFSAERPEGSISTLTIQRTEQRDSAMYRCASSLKIRGVDTNYGYTFGSGTRLTVV.

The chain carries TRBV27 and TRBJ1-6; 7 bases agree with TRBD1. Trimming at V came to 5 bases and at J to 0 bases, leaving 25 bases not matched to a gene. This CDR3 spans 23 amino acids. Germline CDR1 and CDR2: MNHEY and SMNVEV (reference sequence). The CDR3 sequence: CASSPLRTGSILLPSSYNSPLHF. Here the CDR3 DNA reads TGTGCCAGCAGTCCTCTTCGGACAGGATCCATCTTACTCCCGAGCTCCTATAATTCACCCCTCCACTTT.

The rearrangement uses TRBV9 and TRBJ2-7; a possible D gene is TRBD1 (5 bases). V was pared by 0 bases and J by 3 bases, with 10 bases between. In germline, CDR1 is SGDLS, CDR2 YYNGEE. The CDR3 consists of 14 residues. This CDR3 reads CASSVEQEDYEQYF. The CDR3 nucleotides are TGTGCCAGCAGCGTAGAACAGGAAGACTACGAGCAGTACTTC.

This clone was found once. The CDR3 DNA follows: TGTGCCAGCAGTTGGAGAGGGATGGACACTGAAGCTTTCTTT. As protein: CASSWRGMDTEAFF. This rearrangement joins TRBV6-5 to TRBJ1-1; D uncertain. This CDR3 spans 14 amino acids. Germline assignment: CDR1 MNHEY and CDR2 SVGAGI. V lost 4 bases, J lost 3 bases, and 12 bases lay in between.

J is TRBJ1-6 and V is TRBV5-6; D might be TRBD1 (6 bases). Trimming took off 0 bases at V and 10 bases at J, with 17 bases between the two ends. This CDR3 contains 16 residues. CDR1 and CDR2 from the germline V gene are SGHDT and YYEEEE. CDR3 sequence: CASSLVFEGVGSPLHF. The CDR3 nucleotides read TGTGCCAGCAGCTTGGTTTTTGAGGGGGTGGGGTCACCCCTCCACTTT.

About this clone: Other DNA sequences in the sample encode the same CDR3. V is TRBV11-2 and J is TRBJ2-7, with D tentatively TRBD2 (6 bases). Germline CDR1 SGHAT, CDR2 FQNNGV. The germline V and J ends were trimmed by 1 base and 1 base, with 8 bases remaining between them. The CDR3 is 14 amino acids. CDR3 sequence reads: CASSLGGGSYEQYF. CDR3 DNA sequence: TGTGCCAGCAGCTTAGGGGGAGGTTCCTACGAGCAGTACTTC.

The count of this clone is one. The CDR3, as DNA: TGCGCCAGCAGCCAGGGATGGGTCCAGTTTGAGCAGTACTTC. It encodes CASSQGWVQFEQYF. This rearrangement joins TRBV5-1 to TRBJ2-7; possible D gene TRBD1, 5 bases. V was clipped by 4 bases and J by 7 bases, with 18 bases between them. Germline lookup yields CDR1 SGHRS and CDR2 YFSETQ. CDR3 length: 14 residues.

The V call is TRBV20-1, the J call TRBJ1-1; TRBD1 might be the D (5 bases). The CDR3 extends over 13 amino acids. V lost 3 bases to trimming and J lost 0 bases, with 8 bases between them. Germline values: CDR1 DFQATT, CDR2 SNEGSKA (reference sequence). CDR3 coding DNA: TGCAGTGCTAGTAACAGGCTGAACACTGAAGCTTTCTTT. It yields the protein CSASNRLNTEAFF.

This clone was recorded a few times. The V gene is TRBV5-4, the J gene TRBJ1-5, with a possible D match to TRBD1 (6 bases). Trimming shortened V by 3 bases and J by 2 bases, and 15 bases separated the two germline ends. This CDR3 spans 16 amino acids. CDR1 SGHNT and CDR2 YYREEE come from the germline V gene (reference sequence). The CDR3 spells CASSWDIPRGNQPQHF. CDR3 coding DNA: TGTGCCAGCAGCTGGGACATCCCAAGGGGCAATCAGCCCCAGCATTTT.

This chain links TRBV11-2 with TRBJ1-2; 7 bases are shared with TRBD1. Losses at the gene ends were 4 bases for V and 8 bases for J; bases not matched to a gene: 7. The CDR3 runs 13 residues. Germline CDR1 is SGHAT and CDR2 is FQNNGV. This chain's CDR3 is CASSSSRTGGYTF. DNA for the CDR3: TGTGCCAGCAGCTCCTCAAGGACAGGAGGCTACACCTTC.

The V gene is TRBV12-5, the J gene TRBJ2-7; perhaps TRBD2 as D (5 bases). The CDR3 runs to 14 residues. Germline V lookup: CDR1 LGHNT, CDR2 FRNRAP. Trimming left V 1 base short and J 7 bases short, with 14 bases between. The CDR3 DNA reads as TGTGCTAGTGGTTTGGGGCCTCTCGGGGAAGAGCAGTACTTC. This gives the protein CASGLGPLGEEQYF. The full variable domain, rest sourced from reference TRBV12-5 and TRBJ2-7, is DARVTQTPRHKVTEMGQEVTMRCQPILGHNTVFWYRQTMMQGLELLAYFRNRAPLDDSGMPKDRFSAEMPDATLATLKIQPSEPRDSAVYFCASGLGPLGEEQYFGPGTRLTVT.

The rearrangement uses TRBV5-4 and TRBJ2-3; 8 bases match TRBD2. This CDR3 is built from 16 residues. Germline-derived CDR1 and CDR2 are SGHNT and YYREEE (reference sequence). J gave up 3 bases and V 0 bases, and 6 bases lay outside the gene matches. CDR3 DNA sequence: TGTGCCAGCAGCTTGGGTATCTCGGGGGGGACAGATACGCAGTATTTT. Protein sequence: CASSLGISGGTDTQYF.

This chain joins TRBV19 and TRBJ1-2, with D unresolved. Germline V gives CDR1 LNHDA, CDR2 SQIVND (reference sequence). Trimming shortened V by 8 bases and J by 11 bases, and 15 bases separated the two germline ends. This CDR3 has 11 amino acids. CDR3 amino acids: CASQFYSGYTF. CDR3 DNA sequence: TGTGCCAGTCAATTCTACTCGGGATACACCTTC. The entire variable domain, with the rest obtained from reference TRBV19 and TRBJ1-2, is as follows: DGGITQSPKYLFRKEGQNVTLSCEQNLNHDAMYWYRQDPGQGLRLIYYSQIVNDFQKGDIAEGYSVSREKKESFPLTVTSAQKNPTAFYLCASQFYSGYTFGSGTRLTVV.

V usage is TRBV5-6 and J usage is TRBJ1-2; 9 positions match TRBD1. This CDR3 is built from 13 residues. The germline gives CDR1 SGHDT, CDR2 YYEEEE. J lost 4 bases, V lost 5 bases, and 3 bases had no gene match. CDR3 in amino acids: CASRLQGAYGYTF. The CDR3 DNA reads TGTGCCAGCAGACTACAGGGGGCCTATGGCTACACCTTC.

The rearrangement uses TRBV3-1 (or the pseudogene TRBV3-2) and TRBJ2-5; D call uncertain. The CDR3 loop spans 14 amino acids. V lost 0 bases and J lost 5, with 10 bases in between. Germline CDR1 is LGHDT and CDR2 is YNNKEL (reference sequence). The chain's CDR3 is CASSQEGNWETQYF. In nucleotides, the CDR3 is TGTGCCAGCAGCCAAGAGGGCAACTGGGAGACCCAGTACTTC.

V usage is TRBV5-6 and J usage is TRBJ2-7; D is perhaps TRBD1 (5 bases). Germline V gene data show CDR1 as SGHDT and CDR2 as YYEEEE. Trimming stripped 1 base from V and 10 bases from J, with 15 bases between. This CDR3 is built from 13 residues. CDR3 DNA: TGTGCCAGCAGCTTGTATGGACCCAGGGTACAGTACTTC. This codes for CASSLYGPRVQYF.

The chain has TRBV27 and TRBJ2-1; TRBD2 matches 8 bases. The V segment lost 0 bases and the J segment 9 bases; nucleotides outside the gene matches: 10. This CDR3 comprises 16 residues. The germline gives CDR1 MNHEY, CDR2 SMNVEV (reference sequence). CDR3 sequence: CASSLSAGSGRGEQFF. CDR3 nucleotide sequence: TGTGCCAGCAGTTTATCGGCAGGGAGCGGGAGAGGTGAGCAGTTCTTC.

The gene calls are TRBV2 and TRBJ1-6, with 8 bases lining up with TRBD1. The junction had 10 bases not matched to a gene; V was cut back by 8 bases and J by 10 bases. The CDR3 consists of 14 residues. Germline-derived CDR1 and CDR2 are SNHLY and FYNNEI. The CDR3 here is CASSLDRGGSPLHF. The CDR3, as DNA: TGTGCCAGCTCTCTCGACAGGGGCGGATCACCCCTCCACTTT. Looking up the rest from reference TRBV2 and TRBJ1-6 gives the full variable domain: EPEVTQTPSHQVTQMGQEVILRCVPISNHLYFYWYRQILGQKVEFLVSFYNNEISEKSEIFDDQFSVERPDGSNFTLKIRSTKLEDSAMYFCASSLDRGGSPLHFGNGTRLTVT.